Listed here is a single TCR beta chain. Its target antigen remains unknown. No much larger clone exists at a distance of one base, and base qualities are not known. The data stem from a study of blood T cells in healthy people across ages (dated by TCRdb to 2013 to 2016). Regarding the complete study: In model experiments, template switching captured about one uniquely barcoded TCR beta cDNA molecule for every two T cells. The donors were split into four age groups: young (average approximately 16 years), middle-aged (roughly 39), aged (approximately 59) and long-lived (approximately 80). Two additional independent replicas of 1 million unique cDNA reads from the same blood draw were analyzed for two donors (one aged 18 to 30 and one aged 80 or older). To avoid experimental bias, donors of different ages were randomly spread across the sequencing lanes. To track age-related changes in TCR beta repertoire diversity, the study relied on deep sequencing normalized with unique cDNA molecular identifiers. The research as a whole found: Compared with the aged group, more naive CD4+ T cells, fewer expanded clones and increased TCR diversity were shown by the long-lived group, suggesting age selection. A strong correlation was found between observed TCR beta diversity and the percentage of naive T cells measured by flow cytometry. Donor CMV infection status was unknown, potentially confounding age-related changes in expanded clonotypes. As age increased, observed TCR beta diversity per million T cells dropped in a roughly linear way, and a significant reduction was already evident by age roughly 36. Estimates of total diversity from one million sequenced T cells were regarded as lower bounds and underestimates. Bulk unsorted PBMC profiling prevented conclusive comparison of naive and antigen-experienced compartments.

Systemically healthy Caucasian individuals from Russia, over 30 in total and aged roughly 6 to 100 years, were included as donors. Each donor gave 8 to 10 milliliters of peripheral blood, drawn into EDTA-treated Vacutainer tubes. Ficoll-Paque density-gradient centrifugation was used to isolate PBMCs, with at least 7 million obtained per sample. Total RNA, at least 6 micrograms per sample, was extracted from PBMCs with Trizol reagent. The percentages of naive CD45RAhigh/CD27high T cells were determined by flow cytometry on a PBMC aliquot from every donor. Library creation used 5' RACE. Sequencing used an Illumina HiSeq 2500. The second PCR ran for about 7 to 11 cycles and used a J-beta primer mix along with a sample-barcoded 5' primer. Each TCR beta cDNA molecule received a unique molecular identifier from a template-switch 5' adaptor carrying 12 random nucleotides. At least 2.5 million CDR3-containing paired-end reads were obtained from each sample. All of the RNA was converted into first-strand cDNA using the Mint cDNA synthesis kit, with a TRBC-specific oligonucleotide serving as the primer. Following uracil-DNA glycosylase treatment, a first 18-cycle PCR with universal primers M1SS and BC2_uni_R was performed on all cDNA. Per the authors' processing: For normalization, 1 million high-quality reads were randomly selected from each sample, with every read carrying a distinct molecular identifier. Reads sharing molecular identifiers were discarded rather than binned into consensus sequences. MiTCR, run with a Q25 quality threshold and the strictest error-elimination algorithm, handled CDR3 identification, clonotype clustering and error correction. A nonparametric unseen species model using Euler transformation provided a lower-bound estimate of total TCR beta diversity. Starting from the raw public reads, TCRdb applied fastp trimming at Q25, assembled clones with MiXCR and retained in-frame beta chains. Entries are consolidated by CDR3 protein sequence, retaining the most common genes and DNA. The V and J calls were not made by the authors but by TCRdb's processing. In this sample the table shows about 1,600,000 distinct CDR3 sequences, 42% of which occur a single time. The leading ten clones occupy roughly 7.9% of the sample.

Cut back by 7 bases and 4 bases, the V and J ends lie 16 bases apart. Its CDR3 holds 14 amino acids, cysteine through phenylalanine. Of the read, only the CDR3 DNA is kept; its 42 bases are in frame from base 1. The germline V gene encodes CDR1 LGHNA and CDR2 YNFKEQ. The TCR was taken from a woman under 30 in good health. The sample consisted of blood. This chain joins TRBV4-2 to TRBJ1-2; no D gene call is confident. The bases read TGTGCCAGCATCCTCAACGGAGGAGTCTATGGCTACACCTTC. The encoded protein is CASILNGGVYGYTF.